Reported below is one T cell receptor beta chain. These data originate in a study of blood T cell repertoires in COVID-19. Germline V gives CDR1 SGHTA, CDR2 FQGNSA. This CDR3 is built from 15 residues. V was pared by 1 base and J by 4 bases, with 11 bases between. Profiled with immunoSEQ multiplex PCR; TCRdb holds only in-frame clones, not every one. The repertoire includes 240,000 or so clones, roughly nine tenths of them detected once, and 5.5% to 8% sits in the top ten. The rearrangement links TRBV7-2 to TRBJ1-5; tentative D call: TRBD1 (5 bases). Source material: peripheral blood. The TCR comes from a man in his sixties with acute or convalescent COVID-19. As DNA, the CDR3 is TGTGCCAGCAGCTTAGGGGGCAGCCCTAATCAGCCCCAGCATTTT. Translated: CASSLGGSPNQPQHF.